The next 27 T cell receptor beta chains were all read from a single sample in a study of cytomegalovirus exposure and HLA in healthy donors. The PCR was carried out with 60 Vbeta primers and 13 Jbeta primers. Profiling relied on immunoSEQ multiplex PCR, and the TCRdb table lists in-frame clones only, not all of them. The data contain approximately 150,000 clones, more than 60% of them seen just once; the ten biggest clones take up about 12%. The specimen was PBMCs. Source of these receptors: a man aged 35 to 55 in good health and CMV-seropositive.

The CDR3 region is CASSSSRGEAFF. The DNA of the CDR3 is TGTGCCAGCAGCTCATCCCGAGGGGAAGCTTTCTTT. V gene TRBV7-9 combines with J gene TRBJ1-1; D unresolved. The V end lost 4 bases, the J end lost 8 bases, and 11 bases lay between the germline ends. Germline CDR1 is SEHNR and CDR2 is FQNEAQ (reference sequence). CDR3 length: 12 residues.

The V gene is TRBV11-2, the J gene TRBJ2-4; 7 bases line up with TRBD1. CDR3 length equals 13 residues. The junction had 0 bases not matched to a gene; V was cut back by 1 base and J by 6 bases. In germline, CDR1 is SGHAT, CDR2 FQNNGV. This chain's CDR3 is CASSLGQGNIQYF. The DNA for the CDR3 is TGTGCCAGCAGCTTAGGACAGGGAAACATTCAGTACTTC.

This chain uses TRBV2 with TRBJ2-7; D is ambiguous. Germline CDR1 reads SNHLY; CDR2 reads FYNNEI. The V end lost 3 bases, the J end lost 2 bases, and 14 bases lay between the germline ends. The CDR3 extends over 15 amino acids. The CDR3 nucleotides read TGTGCCAGCAGTGATCTTCTGGGCGCTGCCTACGAGCAGTACTTC. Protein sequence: CASSDLLGAAYEQYF.

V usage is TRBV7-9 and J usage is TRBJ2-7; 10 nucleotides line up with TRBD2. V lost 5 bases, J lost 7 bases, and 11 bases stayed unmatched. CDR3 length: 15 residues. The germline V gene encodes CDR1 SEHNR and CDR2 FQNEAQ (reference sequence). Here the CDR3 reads CASSISLAGDEEQYF. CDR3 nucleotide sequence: TGTGCCAGCAGCATCTCCCTAGCGGGAGATGAAGAGCAGTACTTC.

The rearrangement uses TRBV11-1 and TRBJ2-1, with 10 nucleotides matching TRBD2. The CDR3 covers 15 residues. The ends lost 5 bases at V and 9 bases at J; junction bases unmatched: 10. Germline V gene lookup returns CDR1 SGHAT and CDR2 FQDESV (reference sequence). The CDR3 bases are TGTGCCAGCAGCCGGAGCTTAGCGGGAGGTGGTGAGCAGTTCTTC. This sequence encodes CASSRSLAGGGEQFF.

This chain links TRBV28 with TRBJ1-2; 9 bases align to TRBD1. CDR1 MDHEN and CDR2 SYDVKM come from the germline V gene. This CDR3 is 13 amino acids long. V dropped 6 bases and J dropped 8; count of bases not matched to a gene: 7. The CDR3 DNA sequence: TGTGCCAGCAGGCTAGGACAGGGGAGGGGCTACACCTTC. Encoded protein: CASRLGQGRGYTF.

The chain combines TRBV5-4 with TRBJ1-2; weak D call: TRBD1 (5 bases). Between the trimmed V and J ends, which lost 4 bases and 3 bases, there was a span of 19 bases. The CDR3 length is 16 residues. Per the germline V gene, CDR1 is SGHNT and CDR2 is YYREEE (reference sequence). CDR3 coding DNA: TGTGCCAGCAGCGCCTACTATCAGGGTGAGGACTATGGCTACACCTTC. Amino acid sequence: CASSAYYQGEDYGYTF.

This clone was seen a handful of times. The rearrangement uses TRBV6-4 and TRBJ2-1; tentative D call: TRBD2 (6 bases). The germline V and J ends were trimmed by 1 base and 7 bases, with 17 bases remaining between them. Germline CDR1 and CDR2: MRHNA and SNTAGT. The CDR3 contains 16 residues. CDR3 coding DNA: TGTGCCAGCAGTGACTGGGTTGGAAAAGGACTAAATGAGCAGTTCTTC. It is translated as CASSDWVGKGLNEQFF.

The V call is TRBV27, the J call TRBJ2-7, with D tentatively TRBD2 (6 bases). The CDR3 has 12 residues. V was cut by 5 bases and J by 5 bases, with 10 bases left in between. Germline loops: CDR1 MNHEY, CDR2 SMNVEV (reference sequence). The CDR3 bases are TGTGCCAGCAGTCCCTGGGGGGACGAGCAGTACTTC. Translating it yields CASSPWGDEQYF.

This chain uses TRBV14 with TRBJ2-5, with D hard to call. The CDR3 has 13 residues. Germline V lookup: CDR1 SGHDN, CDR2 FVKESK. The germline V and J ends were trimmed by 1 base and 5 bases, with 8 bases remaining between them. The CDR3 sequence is CASSQGGRETQYF. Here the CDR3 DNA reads TGTGCCAGCAGCCAAGGAGGTCGGGAGACCCAGTACTTC. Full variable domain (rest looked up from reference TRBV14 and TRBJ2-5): EAGVTQFPSHSVIEKGQTVTLRCDPISGHDNLYWYRRVMGKEIKFLLHFVKESKQDESGMPNNRFLAERTGGTYSTLKVQPAELEDSGVYFCASSQGGRETQYFGPGTRLLVL.

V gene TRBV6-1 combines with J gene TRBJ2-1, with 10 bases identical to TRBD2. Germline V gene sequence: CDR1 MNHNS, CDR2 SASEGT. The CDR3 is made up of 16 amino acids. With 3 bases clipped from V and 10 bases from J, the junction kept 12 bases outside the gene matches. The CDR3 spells CASSEDPGLAPREQFF. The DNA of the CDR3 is TGTGCCAGCAGTGAGGATCCGGGACTAGCGCCTAGGGAGCAGTTCTTC.

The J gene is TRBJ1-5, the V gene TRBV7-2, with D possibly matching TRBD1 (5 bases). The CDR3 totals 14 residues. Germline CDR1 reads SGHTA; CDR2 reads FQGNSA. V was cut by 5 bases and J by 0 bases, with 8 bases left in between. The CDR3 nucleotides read TGTGCCAGCAGCCCACAGGTTAGCAATCAGCCCCAGCATTTT. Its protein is CASSPQVSNQPQHF. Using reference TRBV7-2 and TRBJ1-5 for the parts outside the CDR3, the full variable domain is GAGVSQSPSNKVTEKGKDVELRCDPISGHTALYWYRQSLGQGLEFLIYFQGNSAPDKSGLPSDRFSAERTGGSVSTLTIQRTQQEDSAVYLCASSPQVSNQPQHFGDGTRLSIL.

The CDR3 DNA follows: TGCGCCAGCAGCTCCCTTCTGGGAGGGCCTCTCAACGAGCAGTACTTC. Protein sequence: CASSSLLGGPLNEQYF. V usage is TRBV5-1 and J usage is TRBJ2-7; 7 bases are a match to TRBD2. V was pared by 3 bases and J by 5 bases, with 14 bases of the junction left unmatched. The CDR3 has 16 amino acids. Germline V gives CDR1 SGHRS, CDR2 YFSETQ.

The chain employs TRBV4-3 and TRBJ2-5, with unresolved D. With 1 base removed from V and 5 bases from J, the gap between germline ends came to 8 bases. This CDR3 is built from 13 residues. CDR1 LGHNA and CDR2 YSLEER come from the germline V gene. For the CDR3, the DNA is TGCGCCAGCAGCCAAGCGGCGGCGGAGACCCAGTACTTC. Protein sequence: CASSQAAAETQYF.

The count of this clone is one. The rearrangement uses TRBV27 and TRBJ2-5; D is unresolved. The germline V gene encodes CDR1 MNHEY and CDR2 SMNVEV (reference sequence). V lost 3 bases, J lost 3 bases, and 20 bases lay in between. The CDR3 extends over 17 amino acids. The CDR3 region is CASSFPTTEQPKETQYF. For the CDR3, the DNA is TGTGCCAGCAGTTTCCCCACGACCGAACAGCCTAAAGAGACCCAGTACTTC.

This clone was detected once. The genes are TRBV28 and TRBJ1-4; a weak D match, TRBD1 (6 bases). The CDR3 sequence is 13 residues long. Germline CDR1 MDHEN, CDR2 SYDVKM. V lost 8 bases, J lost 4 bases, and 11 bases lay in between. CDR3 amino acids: CASHRASNEKLFF. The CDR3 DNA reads TGTGCCAGCCACAGGGCGAGTAATGAAAAACTGTTTTTT.

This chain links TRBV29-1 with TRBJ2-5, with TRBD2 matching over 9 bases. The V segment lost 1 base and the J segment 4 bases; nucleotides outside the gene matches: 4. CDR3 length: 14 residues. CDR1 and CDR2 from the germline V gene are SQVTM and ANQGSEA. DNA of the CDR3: TGCAGCGTTGAAGTAGCGGGAGCCAGAGAGACCCAGTACTTC. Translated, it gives CSVEVAGARETQYF. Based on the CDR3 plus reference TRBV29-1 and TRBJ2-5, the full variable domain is SAVISQKPSRDICQRGTSLTIQCQVDSQVTMMFWYRQQPGQSLTLIATANQGSEATYESGFVIDKFPISRPNLTFSTLTVSNMSPEDSSIYLCSVEVAGARETQYFGPGTRLLVL.

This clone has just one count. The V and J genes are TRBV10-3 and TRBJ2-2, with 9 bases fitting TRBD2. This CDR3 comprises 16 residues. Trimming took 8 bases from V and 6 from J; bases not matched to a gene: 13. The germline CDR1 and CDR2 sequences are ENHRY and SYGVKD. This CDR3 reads CAIGGGGRASPGELFF. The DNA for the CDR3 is TGTGCCATCGGGGGGGGCGGGAGGGCCTCCCCCGGGGAGCTGTTTTTT.

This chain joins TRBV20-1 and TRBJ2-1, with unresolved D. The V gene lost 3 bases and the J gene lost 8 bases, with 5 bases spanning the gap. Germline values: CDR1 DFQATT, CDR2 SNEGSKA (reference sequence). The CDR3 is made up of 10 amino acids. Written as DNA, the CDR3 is TGCAGTGCTAGGTCCGATGAGCAGTTCTTC. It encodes CSARSDEQFF.

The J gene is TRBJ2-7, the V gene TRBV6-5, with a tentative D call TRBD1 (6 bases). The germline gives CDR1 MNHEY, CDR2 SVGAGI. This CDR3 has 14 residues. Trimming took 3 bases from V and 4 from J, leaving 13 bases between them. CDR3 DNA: TGTGCCAGCAGTTATCGGCAGGGGTTGTACGAGCAGTACTTC. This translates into CASSYRQGLYEQYF.

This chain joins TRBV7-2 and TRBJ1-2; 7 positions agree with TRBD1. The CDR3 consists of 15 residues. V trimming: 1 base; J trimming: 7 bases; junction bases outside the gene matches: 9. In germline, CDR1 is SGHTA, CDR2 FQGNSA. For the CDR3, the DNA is TGTGCCAGCAGCTTAGTAGGGGGGACAGCCTCTGGCTACACCTTC. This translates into CASSLVGGTASGYTF.

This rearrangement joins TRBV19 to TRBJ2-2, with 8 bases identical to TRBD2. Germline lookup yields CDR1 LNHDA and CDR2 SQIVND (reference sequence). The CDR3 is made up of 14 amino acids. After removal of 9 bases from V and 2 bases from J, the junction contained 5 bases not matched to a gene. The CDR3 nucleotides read TGTGCCAGCCGGACTAGCAGAAACACCGGGGAGCTGTTTTTT. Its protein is CASRTSRNTGELFF.

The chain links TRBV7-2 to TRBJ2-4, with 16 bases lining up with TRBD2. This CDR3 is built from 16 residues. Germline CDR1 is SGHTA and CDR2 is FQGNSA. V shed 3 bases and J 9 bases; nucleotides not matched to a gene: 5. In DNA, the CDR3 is TGTGCCAGCAGCTTGGGACTAGCGGGAGGGCGAAGCATTCAGTACTTC. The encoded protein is CASSLGLAGGRSIQYF.

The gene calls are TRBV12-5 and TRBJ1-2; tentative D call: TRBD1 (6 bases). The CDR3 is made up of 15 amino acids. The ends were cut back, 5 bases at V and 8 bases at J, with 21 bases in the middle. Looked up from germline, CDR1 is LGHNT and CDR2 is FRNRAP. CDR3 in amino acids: CASGPLDGSQGGYTF. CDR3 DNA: TGTGCTAGTGGTCCCCTAGACGGATCACAGGGAGGCTACACCTTC.

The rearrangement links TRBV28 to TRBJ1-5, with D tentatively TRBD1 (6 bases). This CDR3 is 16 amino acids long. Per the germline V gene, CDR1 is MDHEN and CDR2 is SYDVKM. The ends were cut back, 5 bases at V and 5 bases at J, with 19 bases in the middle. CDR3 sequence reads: CASSPLTDRLHQPQHF. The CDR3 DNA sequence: TGTGCCAGCAGTCCTCTTACTGACAGGCTCCATCAGCCCCAGCATTTT.

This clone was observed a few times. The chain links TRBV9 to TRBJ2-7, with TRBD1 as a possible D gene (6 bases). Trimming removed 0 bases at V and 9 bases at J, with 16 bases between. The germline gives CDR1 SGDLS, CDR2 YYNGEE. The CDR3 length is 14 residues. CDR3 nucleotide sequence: TGTGCCAGCAGCGTAGGCTGGGGGCGCGTAGTGCAGTACTTC. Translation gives CASSVGWGRVVQYF.

CDR3 region: CASSDGFTDTQYF. In DNA, the CDR3 is TGTGCCAGCAGCGACGGGTTCACAGATACGCAGTATTTT. The chain couples TRBV28 to TRBJ2-3; D remains unclear. V was pared by 6 bases and J by 2 bases, with 9 bases between. CDR3 length equals 13 residues. Germline V gene data show CDR1 as MDHEN and CDR2 as SYDVKM. The entire variable domain, with the rest obtained from reference TRBV28 and TRBJ2-3, is as follows: DVKVTQSSRYLVKRTGEKVFLECVQDMDHENMFWYRQDPGLGLRLIYFSYDVKMKEKGDIPEGYSVSREKKERFSLILESASTNQTSMYLCASSDGFTDTQYFGPGTRLTVL.